The rows below give T cell receptor beta chains drawn from one sample of a study of CXCR3-negative and CXCR3-positive naive CD8 T cells. TCRdb re-called the 5' RACE reads, yielding one record per CDR3 amino acid sequence without DNA. The listing records tens of thousands of distinct CDR3 sequences. Sequenced sample: naive CXCR3- CD8+ T cells from blood. Receptors were obtained from a human donor in good health. Some clones in this sample may be carry-over from other donors' samples. The CDR3 runs from the conserved cysteine through the conserved F or W.

J: TRBJ1-2; V: TRBV7-2; CDR3: CASSNEPGQHYGYTF
J: TRBJ2-5; V: TRBV6-1; CDR3: CASSDGRGVETQYF
J: TRBJ1-3; V: TRBV4-1; CDR3: CASSLDLWNTIYF
J: TRBJ2-7; V: TRBV12-3/TRBV12-4; CDR3: CASTSGAGGSYEQYF
J: TRBJ2-7; V: TRBV9; CDR3: CASSVGVGTEQYF
J: TRBJ2-1; V: TRBV3-1; CDR3: CASSQKGEAYGEQFF
J: TRBJ1-5; V: TRBV12-3/TRBV12-4; CDR3: CASSFGGLSNQPQHF
J: TRBJ2-1; V: TRBV24-1; CDR3: CATSDPFGSGGNEQFF
J: TRBJ2-1; V: TRBV12-5; CDR3: CASGFPFLAGAGHEQFF
J: TRBJ2-1; V: TRBV29-1; CDR3: CSVVRAGREQFF
J: TRBJ2-1; V: TRBV6-5; CDR3: CASFTGASGYNEQFF
J: TRBJ2-1; V: TRBV6-5; CDR3: CASSYSLSSYNEQFF
J: TRBJ2-5; V: TRBV29-1; CDR3: CSVEEAAREQETQYF
J: TRBJ2-5; V: TRBV7-8; CDR3: CASSLGGAPETQYF
J: TRBJ2-7; V: TRBV20-1; CDR3: CSAREIAGGPDSYEQYF
J: TRBJ1-1; V: TRBV5-1; CDR3: CASSEPMNTEAFF
J: TRBJ1-1; V: TRBV20-1; CDR3: CSARDRDLMNTEAFF
J: TRBJ1-5; V: TRBV7-2; CDR3: CASSSRDRFSNQPQHF
J: TRBJ2-5; V: TRBV12-5; CDR3: CASVWGLAGDQETQYF
J: TRBJ2-2; V: TRBV3-1; CDR3: CASSQARVNTGELFF
J: TRBJ2-3; V: TRBV11-3; CDR3: CASSSRTSGPFTDTQYF
J: TRBJ1-1; V: TRBV7-2; CDR3: CASSLGTGGYTEAFF
J: TRBJ2-5; V: TRBV29-1; CDR3: CSVEDWRLAGDETQYF
J: TRBJ1-1; V: TRBV29-1; CDR3: CSVLGRANTEAFF
J: TRBJ2-7; V: TRBV7-2; CDR3: CASSSFLTSGGYEQYF
J: TRBJ2-7; V: TRBV14; CDR3: CASSGSYEQYF
J: TRBJ2-1; V: TRBV5-5; CDR3: CASSPGWGGPTYNEQFF
J: TRBJ2-6; V: TRBV9; CDR3: CASSESKEIRSGANVLTF
J: TRBJ1-2; V: TRBV5-4; CDR3: CASSQYDSYGYTF
J: TRBJ1-3; V: TRBV7-6; CDR3: CASSSAIQGAPGNTIYF
J: TRBJ2-3; V: TRBV12-3/TRBV12-4; CDR3: CASSSTSGGSSTDTQYF
J: TRBJ2-7; V: TRBV12-3/TRBV12-4; CDR3: CASRPGGSYEQYF
J: TRBJ1-2; V: TRBV11-2; CDR3: CASSLAGDNYGNYGYTF
J: TRBJ2-1; V: TRBV7-9; CDR3: CASSFGTSGYNEQFF
J: TRBJ1-1; V: TRBV7-6; CDR3: CASSPSGALRMNTEAFF
J: TRBJ1-2; V: TRBV7-9; CDR3: CASSLDYGYTF
J: TRBJ1-1; V: TRBV28; CDR3: CASSPRGRIEAFF
J: TRBJ2-1; V: TRBV28; CDR3: CASSLDPGQGTNEQFF
J: TRBJ1-2; V: TRBV12-3/TRBV12-4; CDR3: CASSHWGGGTNYGYTF
J: TRBJ2-3; V: TRBV7-2; CDR3: CASSPWTSGYTDTQYF
J: TRBJ2-3; V: TRBV9; CDR3: CASSVEDSTDTQYF
J: TRBJ1-1; V: TRBV7-2; CDR3: CASSLGEDISNTEAFF
J: TRBJ2-1; V: TRBV29-1; CDR3: CSVEDRVGGFNEQFF
J: TRBJ1-1; V: TRBV12-3/TRBV12-4; CDR3: CASFRFMNTEAFF
J: TRBJ2-1; V: TRBV14; CDR3: CASSQTLQPLNEQFF
J: TRBJ2-7; V: TRBV27; CDR3: CASSFDVAYEQYF
J: TRBJ2-7; V: TRBV29-1; CDR3: CSVVWGLEMSEQYF
J: TRBJ1-1; V: TRBV20-1; CDR3: CSARWRGTEAFF
J: TRBJ1-2; V: TRBV4-2; CDR3: CASSQAGADGYGYTF
J: TRBJ2-1; V: TRBV13; CDR3: CASSTQGTEQFF
J: TRBJ1-1; V: TRBV3-1; CDR3: CASSPGPNTEAFF
J: TRBJ2-1; V: TRBV6-6; CDR3: CASSYSSDRGRNEQFF
J: TRBJ1-6; V: TRBV4-2; CDR3: CASSQDPAGGSPLHF
J: TRBJ2-1; V: TRBV19; CDR3: CASRLGLAGANEQFF
J: TRBJ2-1; V: TRBV20-1; CDR3: CSAKGSGNEQFF